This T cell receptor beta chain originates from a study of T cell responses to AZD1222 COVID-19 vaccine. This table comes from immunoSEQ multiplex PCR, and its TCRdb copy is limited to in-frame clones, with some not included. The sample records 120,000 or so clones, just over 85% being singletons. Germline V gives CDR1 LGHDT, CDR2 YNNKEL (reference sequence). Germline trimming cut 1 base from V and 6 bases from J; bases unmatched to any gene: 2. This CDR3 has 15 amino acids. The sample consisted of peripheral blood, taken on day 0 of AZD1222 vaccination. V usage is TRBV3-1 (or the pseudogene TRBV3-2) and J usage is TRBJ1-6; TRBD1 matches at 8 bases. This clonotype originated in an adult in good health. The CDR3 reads CASSQGQGPNSPLHF. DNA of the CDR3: TGTGCCAGCAGCCAAGGACAGGGGCCTAATTCACCCCTCCACTTT.